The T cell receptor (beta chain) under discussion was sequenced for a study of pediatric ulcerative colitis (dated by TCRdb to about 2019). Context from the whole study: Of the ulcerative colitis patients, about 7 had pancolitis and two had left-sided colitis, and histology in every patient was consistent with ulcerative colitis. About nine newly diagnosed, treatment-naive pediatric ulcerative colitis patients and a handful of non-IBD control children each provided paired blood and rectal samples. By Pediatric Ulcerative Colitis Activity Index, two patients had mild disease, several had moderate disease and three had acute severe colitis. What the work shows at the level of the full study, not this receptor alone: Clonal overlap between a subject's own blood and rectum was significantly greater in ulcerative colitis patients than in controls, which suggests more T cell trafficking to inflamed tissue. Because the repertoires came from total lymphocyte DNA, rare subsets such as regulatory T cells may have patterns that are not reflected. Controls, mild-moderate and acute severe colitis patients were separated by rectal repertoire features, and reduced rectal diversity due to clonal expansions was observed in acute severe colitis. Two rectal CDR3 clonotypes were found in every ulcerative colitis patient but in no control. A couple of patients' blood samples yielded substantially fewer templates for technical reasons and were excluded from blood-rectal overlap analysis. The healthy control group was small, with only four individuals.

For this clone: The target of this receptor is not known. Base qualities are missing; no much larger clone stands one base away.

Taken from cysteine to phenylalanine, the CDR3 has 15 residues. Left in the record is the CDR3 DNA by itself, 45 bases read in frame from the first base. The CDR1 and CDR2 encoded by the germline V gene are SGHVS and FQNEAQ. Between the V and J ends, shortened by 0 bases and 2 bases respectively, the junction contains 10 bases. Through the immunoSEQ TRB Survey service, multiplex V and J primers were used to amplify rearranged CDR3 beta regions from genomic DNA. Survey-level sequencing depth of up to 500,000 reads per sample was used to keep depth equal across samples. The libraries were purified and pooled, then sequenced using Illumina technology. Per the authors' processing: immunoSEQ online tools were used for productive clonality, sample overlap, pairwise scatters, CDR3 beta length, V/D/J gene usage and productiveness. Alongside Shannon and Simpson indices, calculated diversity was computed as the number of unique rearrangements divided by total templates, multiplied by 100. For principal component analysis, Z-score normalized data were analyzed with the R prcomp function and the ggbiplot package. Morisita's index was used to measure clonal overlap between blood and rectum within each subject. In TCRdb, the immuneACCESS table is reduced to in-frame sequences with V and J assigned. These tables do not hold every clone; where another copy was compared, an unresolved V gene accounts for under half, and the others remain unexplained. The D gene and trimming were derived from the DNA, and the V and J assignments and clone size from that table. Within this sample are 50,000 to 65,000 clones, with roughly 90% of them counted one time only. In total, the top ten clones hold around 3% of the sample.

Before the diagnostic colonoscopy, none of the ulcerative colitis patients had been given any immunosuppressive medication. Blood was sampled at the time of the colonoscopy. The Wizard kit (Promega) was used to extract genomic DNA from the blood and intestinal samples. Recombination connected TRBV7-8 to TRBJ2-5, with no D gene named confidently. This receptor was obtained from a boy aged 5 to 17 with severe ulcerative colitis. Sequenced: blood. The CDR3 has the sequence CASSLARSVQETQYF. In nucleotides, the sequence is TGTGCCAGCAGCTTAGCGCGTTCAGTACAAGAGACCCAGTACTTC.